Listed below are T cell receptor beta chains from one sample, sequenced in a study of blood T cell repertoires in COVID-19. Only in-frame clones appear in the TCRdb table, and some are missing; sequencing was by immunoSEQ multiplex PCR. The sample shows tens of thousands of clones, around 85% of them seen only once. The sequenced material came from peripheral blood. These receptors were collected from an elderly man with acute or convalescent COVID-19. CDR3s include the opening cysteine and the closing phenylalanine or tryptophan. Each record gives: clone size, CDR3 length, V gene, J gene, D gene, CDR3 protein, CDR3 DNA. The D gene is left open where the match is weak. For some rows the clone size is stated as once, few or many, or as a class when expanded; others skip it.

clone size: NA; CDR3 length: 12; V gene: TRBV2; J gene: TRBJ2-7; D gene: NA; CDR3 protein: CASSERDYEQYF; CDR3 DNA: TGTGCCAGCAGTGAACGGGACTACGAGCAGTACTTC
clone size: few; CDR3 length: 15; V gene: TRBV19; J gene: TRBJ1-6; D gene: NA; CDR3 protein: CASSIGTGRNSPLHF; CDR3 DNA: TGTGCCAGTAGTATCGGAACAGGGAGAAATTCACCCCTCCACTTT
clone size: NA; CDR3 length: 15; V gene: TRBV7-2; J gene: TRBJ1-1; D gene: TRBD1; CDR3 protein: CASSLAGTVNTEAFF; CDR3 DNA: TGTGCCAGCAGCTTAGCCGGGACAGTGAACACTGAAGCTTTCTTT
clone size: NA; CDR3 length: 18; V gene: TRBV19; J gene: TRBJ2-3; D gene: TRBD2; CDR3 protein: CASSIGSTSGSGTDTQYF; CDR3 DNA: TGTGCCAGTAGTATAGGGTCAACTAGCGGCTCCGGCACAGATACGCAGTATTTT
clone size: NA; CDR3 length: 13; V gene: TRBV28; J gene: TRBJ2-5; D gene: TRBD1; CDR3 protein: CASTPGGLETQYF; CDR3 DNA: TGTGCCAGCACCCCAGGGGGCTTGGAGACCCAGTACTTC
clone size: NA; CDR3 length: 15; V gene: TRBV5-4; J gene: TRBJ2-7; D gene: TRBD1; CDR3 protein: CASSPEPTGGHEQYF; CDR3 DNA: TGTGCCAGCAGCCCGGAACCTACAGGGGGCCACGAGCAGTACTTC
clone size: once; CDR3 length: 15; V gene: TRBV18; J gene: TRBJ2-7; D gene: TRBD1; CDR3 protein: CASSPGTGASYEQYF; CDR3 DNA: TGTGCCAGCTCACCAGGGACAGGGGCGTCCTACGAGCAGTACTTC
clone size: NA; CDR3 length: 13; V gene: TRBV9; J gene: TRBJ2-5; D gene: TRBD1; CDR3 protein: CASSRTGWETQYF; CDR3 DNA: TGTGCCAGCAGCAGGACAGGGTGGGAGACCCAGTACTTC
clone size: once; CDR3 length: 16; V gene: TRBV3-1/TRBV3-2; J gene: TRBJ1-1; D gene: NA; CDR3 protein: CASSQDLEPVTVEAFF; CDR3 DNA: TGTGCCAGCAGCCAAGATCTTGAACCGGTGACAGTCGAAGCTTTCTTT
clone size: few; CDR3 length: 15; V gene: TRBV27; J gene: TRBJ2-7; D gene: TRBD1; CDR3 protein: CASGLYRGYGYEQYF; CDR3 DNA: TGTGCCAGCGGACTCTACAGGGGTTATGGATACGAGCAGTACTTC
clone size: large; CDR3 length: 12; V gene: TRBV25-1; J gene: TRBJ2-1; D gene: NA; CDR3 protein: CASSEGRNEQFF; CDR3 DNA: TGTGCCAGCAGTGAAGGTAGAAATGAGCAGTTCTTC
clone size: NA; CDR3 length: 12; V gene: TRBV4-3; J gene: TRBJ1-6; D gene: NA; CDR3 protein: CASSQFESPLHF; CDR3 DNA: TGCGCCAGCAGCCAATTCGAGTCACCCCTCCACTTT
clone size: NA; CDR3 length: 18; V gene: TRBV4-3; J gene: TRBJ2-7; D gene: NA; CDR3 protein: CASSPTVSGASSSYEQYF; CDR3 DNA: TGCGCCAGCAGCCCCACGGTATCAGGGGCGTCGAGCTCCTACGAGCAGTACTTC
clone size: NA; CDR3 length: 18; V gene: TRBV9; J gene: TRBJ2-5; D gene: TRBD2; CDR3 protein: CASSVDTSGSRTQETQYF; CDR3 DNA: TGTGCCAGCAGCGTAGACACTAGCGGGAGTCGTACCCAAGAGACCCAGTACTTC
clone size: once; CDR3 length: 16; V gene: TRBV5-1; J gene: TRBJ2-3; D gene: NA; CDR3 protein: CASSLATDSGTDTQYF; CDR3 DNA: TGCGCCAGCAGCTTGGCTACGGACTCTGGCACAGATACGCAGTATTTT
clone size: NA; CDR3 length: 16; V gene: TRBV4-3; J gene: TRBJ1-1; D gene: TRBD1; CDR3 protein: CASSRLDATGGTEAFF; CDR3 DNA: TGCGCCAGCAGCCGACTCGATGCTACAGGGGGCACTGAAGCTTTCTTT
clone size: NA; CDR3 length: 15; V gene: TRBV11-1; J gene: TRBJ2-2; D gene: TRBD1; CDR3 protein: CASSAGTGNTGELFF; CDR3 DNA: TGTGCCAGCAGTGCCGGGACAGGGAACACCGGGGAGCTGTTTTTT
clone size: NA; CDR3 length: 12; V gene: TRBV3-1/TRBV3-2; J gene: TRBJ1-1; D gene: NA; CDR3 protein: CASNETNTEAFF; CDR3 DNA: TGTGCCAGCAACGAGACAAACACTGAAGCTTTCTTT
clone size: NA; CDR3 length: 14; V gene: TRBV18; J gene: TRBJ1-5; D gene: NA; CDR3 protein: CASSPSQGSQPQHF; CDR3 DNA: TGTGCCAGCTCACCGTCTCAGGGGAGTCAGCCCCAGCATTTT
clone size: NA; CDR3 length: 12; V gene: TRBV28; J gene: TRBJ1-2; D gene: NA; CDR3 protein: CASSPTLPGYTF; CDR3 DNA: TGTGCCAGCAGTCCGACACTTCCTGGCTACACCTTC
clone size: NA; CDR3 length: 14; V gene: TRBV6-5; J gene: TRBJ1-5; D gene: TRBD1; CDR3 protein: CASSRTGSDWPQHF; CDR3 DNA: TGTGCCAGCAGCCGGACAGGTTCAGATTGGCCCCAGCATTTT
clone size: NA; CDR3 length: 15; V gene: TRBV5-1; J gene: TRBJ2-5; D gene: TRBD2; CDR3 protein: CASSEGLAGFGTQYF; CDR3 DNA: TGCGCCAGCAGCGAGGGACTAGCGGGATTTGGGACCCAGTACTTC
clone size: NA; CDR3 length: 15; V gene: TRBV6-2/TRBV6-3; J gene: TRBJ2-7; D gene: NA; CDR3 protein: CASSYSAGSTYEQYF; CDR3 DNA: TGTGCCAGCAGTTACTCGGCGGGGTCAACCTACGAGCAGTACTTC
clone size: few; CDR3 length: 15; V gene: TRBV5-1; J gene: TRBJ1-5; D gene: NA; CDR3 protein: CASSLDGQSNQPQHF; CDR3 DNA: TGCGCCAGCAGCTTGGACGGACAGAGCAATCAGCCCCAGCATTTT
clone size: NA; CDR3 length: 17; V gene: TRBV5-1; J gene: TRBJ2-2; D gene: TRBD1; CDR3 protein: CASSLRTDRGRTGELFF; CDR3 DNA: TGCGCCAGCAGCTTAAGAACAGACAGGGGGCGGACCGGGGAGCTGTTTTTT
clone size: NA; CDR3 length: 15; V gene: TRBV6-2/TRBV6-3; J gene: TRBJ1-5; D gene: TRBD1; CDR3 protein: CASSRQGVDNQPQHF; CDR3 DNA: TGTGCCAGCAGCAGACAGGGGGTTGACAATCAGCCCCAGCATTTT
clone size: NA; CDR3 length: 16; V gene: TRBV27; J gene: TRBJ1-6; D gene: NA; CDR3 protein: CASLSRSIAYNSPLHF; CDR3 DNA: TGTGCCAGCCTCTCCAGGTCAATTGCCTATAATTCACCCCTCCACTTT
clone size: NA; CDR3 length: 16; V gene: TRBV2; J gene: TRBJ1-1; D gene: TRBD1; CDR3 protein: CASSPGQGAGGTEAFF; CDR3 DNA: TGTGCCAGTAGCCCGGGACAGGGGGCTGGTGGCACTGAAGCTTTCTTT
clone size: once; CDR3 length: 15; V gene: TRBV7-2; J gene: TRBJ1-2; D gene: NA; CDR3 protein: CASSSGPGDSYGYTF; CDR3 DNA: TGTGCCAGCAGCTCTGGCCCGGGTGATTCTTATGGCTACACCTTC
clone size: NA; CDR3 length: 13; V gene: TRBV14; J gene: TRBJ2-3; D gene: NA; CDR3 protein: CASRDGRGHTQYF; CDR3 DNA: TGTGCCAGCAGGGACGGCCGCGGGCATACGCAGTATTTT
clone size: NA; CDR3 length: 14; V gene: TRBV21-1; J gene: TRBJ2-7; D gene: NA; CDR3 protein: CASSKEAGIHEQYF; CDR3 DNA: TGTGCCAGCAGCAAAGAGGCAGGGATCCACGAGCAGTACTTC
clone size: NA; CDR3 length: 13; V gene: TRBV5-1; J gene: TRBJ1-2; D gene: NA; CDR3 protein: CASSPQGDYGYTF; CDR3 DNA: TGCGCCAGCAGTCCACAGGGTGACTATGGCTACACCTTC
clone size: once; CDR3 length: 18; V gene: TRBV6-2/TRBV6-3; J gene: TRBJ1-5; D gene: TRBD1; CDR3 protein: CASSSGTGNLARNQPQHF; CDR3 DNA: TGTGCCAGCAGTTCCGGGACAGGGAATCTTGCGAGAAATCAGCCCCAGCATTTT
clone size: once; CDR3 length: 11; V gene: TRBV7-9; J gene: TRBJ1-1; D gene: NA; CDR3 protein: CASKQVTEAFF; CDR3 DNA: TGTGCCAGCAAACAAGTCACTGAAGCTTTCTTT
clone size: NA; CDR3 length: 16; V gene: TRBV2; J gene: TRBJ2-2; D gene: NA; CDR3 protein: CASSGSGAIYTGELFF; CDR3 DNA: TGTGCCAGCAGTGGGTCTGGGGCCATATACACCGGGGAGCTGTTTTTT
clone size: few; CDR3 length: 14; V gene: TRBV2; J gene: TRBJ2-1; D gene: TRBD2; CDR3 protein: CASSGAGGYNEQFF; CDR3 DNA: TGTGCCAGCAGTGGAGCGGGGGGCTACAATGAGCAGTTCTTC
clone size: NA; CDR3 length: 16; V gene: TRBV5-1; J gene: TRBJ2-3; D gene: TRBD2; CDR3 protein: CASSLAGGAGLDTQYF; CDR3 DNA: TGCGCCAGCAGCTTGGCCGGGGGGGCTGGTTTAGATACGCAGTATTTT